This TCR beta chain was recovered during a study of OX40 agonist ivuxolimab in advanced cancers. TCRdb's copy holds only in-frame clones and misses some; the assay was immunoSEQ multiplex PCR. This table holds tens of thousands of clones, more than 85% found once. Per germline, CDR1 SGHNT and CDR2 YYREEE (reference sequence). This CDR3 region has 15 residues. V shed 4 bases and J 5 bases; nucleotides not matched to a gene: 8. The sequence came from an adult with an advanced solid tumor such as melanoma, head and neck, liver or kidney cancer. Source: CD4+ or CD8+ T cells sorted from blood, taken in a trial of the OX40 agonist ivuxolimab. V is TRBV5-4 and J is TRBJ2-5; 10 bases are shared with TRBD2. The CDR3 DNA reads TGTGCCAGCAGCCGGAGCGGGGGGGTTGTGGAGACCCAGTACTTC. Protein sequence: CASSRSGGVVETQYF.